Detailed here is one T cell receptor (beta chain). This clonotype occurred many times. It has no known antigen specificity. One base away there is no much larger clone; base qualities are not given. The data originate from a study of early T cells in non-severe SARS-CoV-2 infection (dated by TCRdb to about 2021). With regard to the full study: Because TCR sequencing relied on bulk RNA taken from unsorted whole blood, pairing of alpha and beta chains was not possible.

Sequences SEHNR (CDR1) and FQNEAQ (CDR2) are obtained from the germline V gene (reference sequence). The CDR3 covers 12 residues, taking in both the cysteine and the phenylalanine. The read is trimmed to its CDR3 DNA, 36 bases read in frame from base 1. V is shortened by 2 bases, J by 7 bases, and the region joining them spans 6 bases. A case-control design nested within a healthcare worker cohort in London, UK, was used, with weekly nasopharyngeal swab PCR tests and blood sampling performed. Between 23 and 31 March 2020, the week of the UK lockdown, healthcare workers were enrolled and then followed up weekly for as long as 16 weeks. The paper's findings and limits, for the study overall: Matching against VDJdb was skewed toward anti-spike CD8 responses, likely underestimated virus-specific expansions, and missed private and CD4 specificities.

Receptor amplification or capture employed 5' RACE. Sequencing instrument: NextSeq 500. In the TCR library protocol, unique molecular identifiers were attached to individual cDNA molecules to correct for PCR bias and sequencing error. Both TCR alpha and beta chains were sequenced, and tight co-correlation was observed between alpha and beta sequence abundances in each sample. The source study handled its data this way. V gene, J gene and CDR3 annotation of TCR sequences was performed with Decombinator V4. Expanded TCRs were defined as changing significantly between any two time points under a Poisson model with p below 0.0001. TCR abundances were normalised to the total number of TCRs sequenced per sample and were expressed as counts per million. MAIT TCRs were defined by TRAV1-2 paired with TRAJ12, TRAJ20 or TRAJ33, and iNKT TCRs by TRAV10 paired with TRAJ18. A search of VDJdb, accessed on 1 November 2021, was run for TCRs annotated to CMV, EBV and SARS-CoV-2, with TCRs annotated for multiple antigens excluded. TCRdb took the public reads, trimmed them with fastp at Q25, ran MiXCR for clone calling and kept in-frame beta chains. Every distinct CDR3 protein forms one entry, paired with its most common genes and DNA. TCRdb assigned the V and J calls; the authors' analysis was not used. For this sample there are 100,000 or so distinct CDR3 sequences; roughly 14% appear just once. Clones ranked in the top ten supply roughly 6.2% of the sample.

The sample taken for sequencing was whole blood. The sequence links TRBV7-9 to TRBJ2-1; the D gene is not confidently resolved. The TCR originated in an adult who was a healthcare worker with PCR-confirmed SARS-CoV-2 infection or an uninfected control (not recorded which). The encoded CDR3 is CASSLRVNEQFF. The DNA sequence is as follows: TGTGCCAGCAGCTTAAGAGTAAATGAGCAGTTCTTC.